This record covers a single TCR beta chain. The sample is drawn from a study of tissue T cells after allogeneic stem cell transplantation. The germline CDR1 and CDR2 sequences are SGDLS and YYNGEE. The V end was cut by 3 bases, the J end by 5 bases, with 11 bases between. This CDR3 is built from 13 residues. This research-autopsy study prospectively enrolled adult allogeneic hematopoietic cell transplant recipients with steroid-refractory graft-versus-host disease. Several lines of graft-versus-host disease therapy were given to all patients, all with gastrointestinal involvement. The repertoire was sequenced with immunoSEQ multiplex PCR; TCRdb's copy has only in-frame clones and lacks some. The data show about 2,800 clones, with 65% seen just once and roughly 23% held by the top ten.

The source material was duodenal tissue, sampled at autopsy. V usage is TRBV9 and J usage is TRBJ2-5; D may match TRBD1 or TRBD2 (5 bases each). The receptor was derived from an older male patient with steroid-refractory graft-versus-host disease after an allogeneic stem cell transplant. The graft donor may account for some of the T cells. In DNA, the CDR3 is TGTGCCAGCAGCGGTCGACAGCGGGAGACCCAGTACTTC. It yields the protein CASSGRQRETQYF.